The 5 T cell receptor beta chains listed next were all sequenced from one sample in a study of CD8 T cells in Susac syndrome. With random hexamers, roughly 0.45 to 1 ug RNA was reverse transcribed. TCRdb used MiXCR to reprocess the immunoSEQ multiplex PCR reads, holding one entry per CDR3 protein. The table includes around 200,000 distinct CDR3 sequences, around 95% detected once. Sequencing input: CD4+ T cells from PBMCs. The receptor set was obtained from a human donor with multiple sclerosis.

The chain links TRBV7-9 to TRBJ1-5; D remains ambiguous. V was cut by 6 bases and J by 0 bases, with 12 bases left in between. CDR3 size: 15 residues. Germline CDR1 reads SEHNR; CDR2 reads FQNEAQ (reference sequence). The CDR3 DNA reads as TGTGCCAGCAGTTCCGAAGGTTATAGCAATCAGCCCCAGCATTTT. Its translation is CASSSEGYSNQPQHF.

CDR3 sequence: CASSQARPGYNEQFF. Written as DNA, the CDR3 is TGTGCCAGCAGCCAAGCCCGGCCCGGTTACAATGAGCAGTTCTTC. The chain employs TRBV3-1 and TRBJ2-1; D not certain. Trimming stripped 1 base from V and 4 bases from J, with 11 bases between. Germline loops: CDR1 LGHDT, CDR2 YNNKEL (reference sequence). This CDR3 comprises 15 residues.

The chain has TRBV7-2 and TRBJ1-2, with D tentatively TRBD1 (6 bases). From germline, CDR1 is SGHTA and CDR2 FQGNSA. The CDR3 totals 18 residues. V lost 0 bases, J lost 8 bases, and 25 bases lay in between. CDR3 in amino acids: CASSLAARGGGARRGYTF. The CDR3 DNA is TGTGCCAGCAGCTTAGCGGCTAGAGGTGGGGGGGCCCGACGAGGCTACACCTTC.

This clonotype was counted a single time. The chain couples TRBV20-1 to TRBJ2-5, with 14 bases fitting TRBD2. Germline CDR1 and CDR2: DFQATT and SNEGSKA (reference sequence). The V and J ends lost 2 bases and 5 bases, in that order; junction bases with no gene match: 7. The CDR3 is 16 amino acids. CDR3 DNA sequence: TGCAGTGCTAGATCGCGACTAGCGGGGGGGTTGGAGACCCAGTACTTC. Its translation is CSARSRLAGGLETQYF.

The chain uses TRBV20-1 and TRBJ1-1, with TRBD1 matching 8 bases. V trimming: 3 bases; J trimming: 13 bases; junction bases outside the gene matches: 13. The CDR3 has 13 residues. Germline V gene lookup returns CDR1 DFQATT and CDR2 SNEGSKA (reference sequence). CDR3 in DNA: TGCAGTGCTAGGGATACAGGGGGTAAAGACGATTTCTTT. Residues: CSARDTGGKDDFF.